A selection of T cell receptor beta chains follows, all from one sample in a study of T cell repertoires in cytomegalovirus infection. TCRdb reprocessed the reads via MiXCR and lists one record per CDR3 protein. Counted here are over 250,000 distinct CDR3 sequences, less than 25% occurring once; the ten biggest clones make up roughly a fifth. Antigens for these TCRs are unknown. The sequencing used cultured PBMCs, collected from culture after CMV antigen stimulation. The receptor source for this set is a human donor in good health (CMV status not recorded). Some clones in this sample may be carry-over from other donors' samples. Each CDR3 is given with its conserved first and last residue. D genes are given only for firm matches. Only part of the rows carry a size: once, few, many, or a class if the clone is expanded.

J gene | D gene | V gene | clone size | CDR3 protein | CDR3 DNA
TRBJ2-1 | TRBD1 | TRBV6-4 | few | CASGQGAYNEQFF | TGTGCCAGTGGACAGGGGGCATACAATGAGCAGTTCTTC
TRBJ2-5 | NA | TRBV7-6 | many | CASSDPYREGLKETQYF | TGTGCCAGCAGCGACCCTTACCGGGAAGGCCTTAAAGAGACCCAGTACTTC
TRBJ2-1 | NA | TRBV19 | NA | CASSTELSSYNEQFF | TGTGCCAGTAGTACAGAACTTAGCTCCTACAATGAGCAGTTCTTC
TRBJ1-4 | NA | TRBV28 | NA | CASTAPGERGEKLFF | TGTGCCAGCACCGCCCCGGGGGAGCGGGGTGAAAAACTGTTTTTT
TRBJ1-1 | TRBD1 | TRBV11-2 | many | CASSSQGGLAFF | TGTGCCAGCAGTTCACAGGGGGGGCTAGCTTTCTTT
TRBJ2-5 | NA | TRBV7-2 | many | CASSLSRGSQETQYF | TGTGCCAGCAGCCTAAGTAGGGGCAGTCAAGAGACCCAGTACTTC
TRBJ1-3 | NA | TRBV24-1 | few | CATSPTGPGNTIYF | TGTGCCACCAGTCCAACGGGACCTGGAAACACCATATATTTT
TRBJ2-1 | NA | TRBV6-5 | many | CASSLGEGGPNEQFF | TGTGCCAGCAGTTTGGGGGAGGGGGGCCCCAATGAGCAGTTCTTC
TRBJ1-5 | NA | TRBV19 | few | CASNIDSNQPQHF | TGTGCCAGTAATATCGATAGCAATCAGCCCCAGCATTTT
TRBJ2-1 | NA | TRBV11-2 | few | CASRPRGRDNEQFF | TGTGCCAGCAGACCAAGGGGTAGAGACAATGAGCAGTTCTTC
TRBJ2-7 | NA | TRBV4-1 | NA | CASSPRTLSSYEQYF | TGCGCCAGCAGCCCCAGGACTCTGAGCTCCTACGAGCAGTACTTC
TRBJ2-1 | TRBD2 | TRBV6-4 | NA | CASSVLAGYNEQFF | TGTGCCAGCAGTGTACTAGCGGGCTACAATGAGCAGTTCTTC
TRBJ2-1 | TRBD2 | TRBV7-2 | NA | CASSILAGGPSPKQFF | TGTGCCAGCAGCATACTAGCGGGAGGGCCGTCCCCTAAGCAGTTCTTC
TRBJ2-1 | NA | TRBV28 | many | CASSPTLYNEQFF | TGTGCCAGCAGTCCCACCCTTTACAATGAGCAGTTCTTC
TRBJ2-5 | NA | TRBV7-9 | few | CASSLGDMETQYF | TGTGCCAGCAGCTTAGGGGACATGGAGACCCAGTACTTC
TRBJ1-1 | NA | TRBV2 | NA | CASSEALGGTEAFF | TGTGCCAGCAGTGAAGCGCTGGGTGGCACTGAAGCTTTCTTT
TRBJ1-4 | NA | TRBV7-2 | many | CASSTPGAGGEKLFF | TGTGCCAGCAGCACGCCAGGGGCCGGCGGTGAAAAACTGTTTTTT
TRBJ2-4 | TRBD1 | TRBV11-2 | NA | CASSKRGPNDNIQYF | TGTGCCAGCAGCAAAAGGGGGCCGAACGACAACATTCAGTACTTC
TRBJ2-2 | TRBD2 | TRBV4-1 | NA | CASSPSGSVDTGELFF | TGCGCCAGCAGCCCTAGCGGGAGTGTTGACACCGGGGAGCTGTTTTTT
TRBJ1-5 | NA | TRBV6-6 | few | CASSDDSNQPQHF | TGTGCCAGCAGTGATGACAGCAATCAGCCCCAGCATTTT
TRBJ2-2 | TRBD2 | TRBV6-2/TRBV6-3 | NA | CASSSGTSAHIWTGELFF | TGTGCCAGCAGTTCCGGGACTAGCGCACATATTTGGACCGGGGAGCTGTTTTTT
TRBJ2-4 | NA | TRBV6-2/TRBV6-3 | NA | CASSLSGFTAKNIQYF | TGTGCCAGCAGCTTGTCAGGGTTTACGGCCAAAAACATTCAGTACTTC
TRBJ2-3 | NA | TRBV25-1 | NA | CASSKTSSDTQYF | TGTGCCAGCAGTAAGACTAGTTCAGATACGCAGTATTTT